The 11 T cell receptor beta chains in this list originate from one sample, sequenced in a study of T cell changes during pregnancy in multiple sclerosis. Clones were read by immunoSEQ multiplex PCR, and TCRdb kept only the in-frame ones, dropping some. The data contain over 35,000 clones, approximately 94% of them seen just once; the ten biggest clones take up about 0.39%. Sequenced here: CD4+ T cells from peripheral blood mononuclear cells, sampled in the second trimester of pregnancy. These receptors were taken from a female donor with multiple sclerosis, enrolled in a pregnancy study.

The V gene is TRBV2, the J gene TRBJ2-2; D is ambiguous. Germline CDR1 SNHLY, CDR2 FYNNEI. The V end was cut by 1 base, the J end by 8 bases, with 11 bases between. This CDR3 contains 14 residues. The CDR3, as DNA: TGTGCCAGCAGTGAAGTGACACCCTGGGGGGAGCTGTTTTTT. Its translation: CASSEVTPWGELFF.

The gene calls are TRBV29-1 and TRBJ1-2; 7 bases line up with TRBD1. This CDR3 spans 12 amino acids. Trimming cost V 8 bases and J 7 bases; bases outside gene matches: 10. Germline V gene lookup returns CDR1 SQVTM and CDR2 ANQGSEA. CDR3 sequence (DNA): TGCAGCTCCACCTTTGACAGGGTTGGCTACACCTTC. Protein sequence: CSSTFDRVGYTF.

The chain combines TRBV2 with TRBJ1-4; a weak D match, TRBD1 (5 bases). The CDR3 runs to 16 residues. Germline V gene data show CDR1 as SNHLY and CDR2 as FYNNEI. V dropped 3 bases and J dropped 0 bases, with 11 bases sitting between them. As DNA, the CDR3 is TGTGCCAGCAGTGAGGAACAGGCGGCAACTAATGAAAAACTGTTTTTT. Protein product: CASSEEQAATNEKLFF. Full variable domain (outside the CDR3, taken from reference TRBV2 and TRBJ1-4): EPEVTQTPSHQVTQMGQEVILRCVPISNHLYFYWYRQILGQKVEFLVSFYNNEISEKSEIFDDQFSVERPDGSNFTLKIRSTKLEDSAMYFCASSEEQAATNEKLFFGSGTQLSVL.

The rearrangement uses TRBV7-9 and TRBJ1-6; D is ambiguous. This CDR3 is built from 14 residues. The V end was cut by 2 bases, the J end by 8 bases, with 10 bases between. Germline CDR1 SEHNR, CDR2 FQNEAQ (reference sequence). This chain's CDR3 is CASSLMQEDSPLHF. CDR3 nucleotide sequence: TGTGCCAGCAGCTTAATGCAGGAGGATTCACCCCTCCACTTT.

The J gene is TRBJ1-2, the V gene TRBV28; D perhaps matches TRBD1 (5 bases). This CDR3 is 15 amino acids long. Germline V gene lookup returns CDR1 MDHEN and CDR2 SYDVKM. V was trimmed by 8 bases and J by 4 bases, leaving 20 bases between them. The CDR3 bases are TGTGCCAGCGAAGGGTTCGGGGGGAGTGGCTATGGCTACACCTTC. This sequence encodes CASEGFGGSGYGYTF.

This clone was detected once. The chain combines TRBV7-3 with TRBJ2-1, with 8 bases lining up with TRBD2. CDR1 SGHTA and CDR2 FQGTGA come from the germline V gene. The CDR3 spans 15 residues. V lost 5 bases to trimming and J lost 8 bases; unmatched junction nucleotides: 11. CDR3 DNA: TGTGCCAGCAGCCTTGGCGGGGGGCCGGGGTATGAGCAGTTCTTC. This translates into CASSLGGGPGYEQFF.

The chain couples TRBV4-3 to TRBJ1-2; TRBD1 matches 8 bases. V was clipped by 3 bases and J by 4 bases; unmatched bases: 13. Germline CDR1 reads LGHNA; CDR2 reads YSLEER. There are 17 residues in the CDR3. CDR3 DNA sequence: TGCGCCAGCAGCCAGATTCCGACAGGGGAAGGAGGCTATGGCTACACCTTC. It yields the protein CASSQIPTGEGGYGYTF.

CDR3 region: CASSLDRTSPLHF. CDR3 sequence (DNA): TGTGCCAGCAGCTTAGACAGGACCTCACCCCTCCACTTT. The chain is built from TRBV7-2 and TRBJ1-6, with a tentative D call TRBD1 (5 bases). Trimming removed 1 base from V and 10 bases from J, with 8 bases in between. Germline CDR1 reads SGHTA; CDR2 reads FQGNSA. The CDR3 is made up of 13 amino acids. The full variable domain, its missing parts supplied by reference TRBV7-2 and TRBJ1-6, is GAGVSQSPSNKVTEKGKDVELRCDPISGHTALYWYRQSLGQGLEFLIYFQGNSAPDKSGLPSDRFSAERTGGSVSTLTIQRTQQEDSAVYLCASSLDRTSPLHFGNGTRLTVT.

The chain uses TRBV7-2 and TRBJ1-2; 7 bases line up with TRBD1. The CDR3 has 14 residues. Germline CDR1 SGHTA, CDR2 FQGNSA. V gave up 5 bases and J gave up 7 bases; unmatched junction bases: 10. The CDR3 spells CASSRRQGPSGYTF. The CDR3 region has the DNA TGTGCCAGCAGCCGACGACAGGGACCAAGTGGCTACACCTTC.

The DNA of the CDR3 is TGTGCCAGCAGCTTAAGTCGTAGCGGCCTAAACACCGGGGAGCTGTTTTTT. It encodes CASSLSRSGLNTGELFF. The chain is built from TRBV7-6 and TRBJ2-2, with D possibly TRBD2 on 6 matching bases. Germline CDR1 reads SGHVS; CDR2 reads FNYEAQ. This CDR3 contains 17 residues. Trimming took 2 bases from V and 2 from J, leaving 15 bases between them. The entire variable domain, with the rest obtained from reference TRBV7-6 and TRBJ2-2, is as follows: GAGVSQSPRYKVTKRGQDVALRCDPISGHVSLYWYRQALGQGPEFLTYFNYEAQQDKSGLPNDRFSAERPEGSISTLTIQRTEQRDSAMYRCASSLSRSGLNTGELFFGEGSRLTVL.

As DNA, the CDR3 is TGTGCCAGCAGTGAACGACAGGGAATGGTAGGTCAGCCCCAGCATTTT. It yields the protein CASSERQGMVGQPQHF. This chain uses TRBV2 with TRBJ1-5; 7 bases are a match to TRBD1. CDR1 is SNHLY, CDR2 FYNNEI, per germline. The V segment lost 2 bases and the J segment 6 bases; nucleotides outside the gene matches: 10. This CDR3 comprises 16 residues.